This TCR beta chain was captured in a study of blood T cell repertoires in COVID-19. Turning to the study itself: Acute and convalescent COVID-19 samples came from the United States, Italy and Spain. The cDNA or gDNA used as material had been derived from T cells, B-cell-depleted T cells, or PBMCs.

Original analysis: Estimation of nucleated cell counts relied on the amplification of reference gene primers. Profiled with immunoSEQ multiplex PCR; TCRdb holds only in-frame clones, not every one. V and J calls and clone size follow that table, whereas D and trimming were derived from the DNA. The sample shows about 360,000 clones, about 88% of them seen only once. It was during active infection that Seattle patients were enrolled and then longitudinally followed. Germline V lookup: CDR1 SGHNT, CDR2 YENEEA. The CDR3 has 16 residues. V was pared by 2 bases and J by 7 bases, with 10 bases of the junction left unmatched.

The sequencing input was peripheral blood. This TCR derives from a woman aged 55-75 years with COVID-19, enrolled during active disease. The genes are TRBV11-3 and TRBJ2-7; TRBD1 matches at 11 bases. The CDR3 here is CASSLQDRGRLWEQYF. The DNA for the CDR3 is TGTGCCAGCAGCTTACAGGACAGGGGGCGGTTATGGGAGCAGTACTTC. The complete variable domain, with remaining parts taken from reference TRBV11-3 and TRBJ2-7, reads EAGVVQSPRYKIIEKKQPVAFWCNPISGHNTLYWYLQNLGQGPELLIRYENEEAVDDSQLPKDRFSAERLKGVDSTLKIQPAELGDSAVYLCASSLQDRGRLWEQYFGPGTRLTVT.